This record looks at one T cell receptor beta chain sequence and its context. The antigen is unknown. Scientists amplified the TCR beta CDR3 regions from RNA transcripts. The workflow started with a first-round RT-PCR run with HTBI primers and then moved on to a second-round multiplex PCR. Via MiXCR, TCRdb re-called the multiplex PCR reads, giving one row per CDR3 protein. Among around 670,000 distinct CDR3 sequences listed, 40% were seen once. Moderate-to-severe activity, CAS ≥3, NOSPECS ≥4 and a duration under 3 months were seen in donors with ophthalmopathy. Certain patients, namely those with other autoimmune diseases, uncontrolled infections, pregnancy or lactation, were excluded. CDR3 length equals 14 residues. The J segment lost 5 bases and the V segment lost 4 bases, leaving 7 bases of the junction unmatched. Germline CDR1 and CDR2: SEHNR and FQNEAQ (reference sequence). These data originate in a study of Graves' ophthalmopathy and Graves' hyperthyroidism. Study background: Peripheral blood was gathered at the point of initial diagnosis, before any treatment started. The study, taken as a whole, reports: Stable hyperthyroidism and ophthalmopathy were told apart by a 13-signature model, which achieved around 90% sensitivity and nearly 84% specificity.

What was sequenced was peripheral blood. This TCR was recovered from an adult man with Graves' ophthalmopathy. V usage is TRBV7-9 and J usage is TRBJ1-2, with TRBD1 matching over 7 bases. CDR3 in DNA: TGTGCCAGCAGCTCGTCACAGGGGATTTATGGCTACACCTTC. Its protein is CASSSSQGIYGYTF.